This is a list of T cell receptor beta chains from one sample in a study of cytomegalovirus exposure and HLA in healthy donors. The method was immunoSEQ multiplex PCR; TCRdb's version includes in-frame clones alone and lacks a portion of them. In the table there are approximately 88,000 clones, around four fifths of which are singletons. Sample: PBMCs. These TCRs come from a male donor in good health and CMV-seronegative. The CDR3 runs from the conserved cysteine through the conserved F or W. A D gene is named only where the DNA matches it firmly. For some rows the clone size is stated as once, few or many, or as a class when expanded; others skip it.

j_call: TRBJ2-3; d_call: -; v_call: TRBV2; clone_size: once; cdr3_nt: TGTGCCAGCAGTGATAAGCGGCTCACAGATACGCAGTATTTT; cdr3_aa: CASSDKRLTDTQYF
j_call: TRBJ2-6; d_call: TRBD1; v_call: TRBV4-1; clone_size: -; cdr3_nt: TGCGCCAGCGGACAGGGATACTCTGGGGCCAACGTCCTGACTTTC; cdr3_aa: CASGQGYSGANVLTF
j_call: TRBJ1-2; d_call: -; v_call: TRBV28; clone_size: -; cdr3_nt: TGTGCCAGCAGTTTATGGGAGGGAGGTGGCTACACCTTC; cdr3_aa: CASSLWEGGGYTF
j_call: TRBJ1-5; d_call: TRBD1; v_call: TRBV2; clone_size: -; cdr3_nt: TGTGCCAGCAGACAGGGGGAGACGAGCAATCAGCCCCAGCATTTT; cdr3_aa: CASRQGETSNQPQHF
j_call: TRBJ2-7; d_call: -; v_call: TRBV5-5; clone_size: once; cdr3_nt: TGTGCCAGCAGCCACGTGGGGACAACTGCCTACGAGCAGTACTTC; cdr3_aa: CASSHVGTTAYEQYF
j_call: TRBJ1-1; d_call: -; v_call: TRBV4-1; clone_size: -; cdr3_nt: TGCGCCAGCAGCCAAGATCTCCGGCAGAGGGCCACTGAAGCTTTCTTT; cdr3_aa: CASSQDLRQRATEAFF
j_call: TRBJ2-1; d_call: -; v_call: TRBV5-1; clone_size: few; cdr3_nt: TGCGCCAGCAGCTATCTAGCGTCGTCAGACAATGAGCAGTTCTTC; cdr3_aa: CASSYLASSDNEQFF
j_call: TRBJ2-3; d_call: -; v_call: TRBV5-1; clone_size: -; cdr3_nt: TGCGCCAGCAGCTTGGGTTCGTTAGATACGCAGTATTTT; cdr3_aa: CASSLGSLDTQYF
j_call: TRBJ1-2; d_call: -; v_call: TRBV15; clone_size: -; cdr3_nt: TGTGCCACCAGGCCTTTCCCGACAGGCGGATATGGCCACACCTTC; cdr3_aa: CATRPFPTGGYGHTF
j_call: TRBJ2-5; d_call: TRBD2; v_call: TRBV10-3; clone_size: -; cdr3_nt: TGTGCCATCAGTGAGACCACTAGCGGGAGGGCTTTGGAGACCCAGTACTTC; cdr3_aa: CAISETTSGRALETQYF
j_call: TRBJ2-7; d_call: -; v_call: TRBV7-2; clone_size: -; cdr3_nt: TGTGCCAGCAGCCCTCGACGGGCCTACGAGCAGTACTTC; cdr3_aa: CASSPRRAYEQYF
j_call: TRBJ1-1; d_call: -; v_call: TRBV7-9; clone_size: -; cdr3_nt: TGTGCCAGCAGCTGGTTGAACAGCGGGAACACTGAAGCTTTCTTT; cdr3_aa: CASSWLNSGNTEAFF
j_call: TRBJ2-5; d_call: TRBD1; v_call: TRBV9; clone_size: -; cdr3_nt: TGTGCCAGCAGCGCAGCAGGGGGCGGAGAGACCCAGTACTTC; cdr3_aa: CASSAAGGGETQYF
j_call: TRBJ2-7; d_call: TRBD2; v_call: TRBV19; clone_size: -; cdr3_nt: TGTGCCAGTAGTCCAGCGGGGATGTTGAGCTCCTACGAGCAGTACTTC; cdr3_aa: CASSPAGMLSSYEQYF
j_call: TRBJ2-7; d_call: -; v_call: TRBV23-1; clone_size: -; cdr3_nt: TGCGCCAGCAGTCTTATAACCCCTTCTAGCTACGAGCAGTACTTC; cdr3_aa: CASSLITPSSYEQYF
j_call: TRBJ2-7; d_call: TRBD2; v_call: TRBV7-9; clone_size: -; cdr3_nt: TGTGCCAGCAGCTTAGAAATACCAGCGGGAGGCGGCGAGCAGTACTTC; cdr3_aa: CASSLEIPAGGGEQYF
j_call: TRBJ2-2; d_call: -; v_call: TRBV5-5; clone_size: -; cdr3_nt: TGTGCCAGCACCCCGAGGGCCGGGGAGCTGTTTTTT; cdr3_aa: CASTPRAGELFF
j_call: TRBJ2-3; d_call: -; v_call: TRBV30; clone_size: few; cdr3_nt: TGTGCCTGGAGTGTATCAGGGGTGGGCGCAGATACGCAGTATTTT; cdr3_aa: CAWSVSGVGADTQYF
j_call: TRBJ2-7; d_call: -; v_call: TRBV5-6; clone_size: -; cdr3_nt: TGTGCCAGCAGCTTGGGCCAACTTCTCTACGAGCAGTACTTC; cdr3_aa: CASSLGQLLYEQYF
j_call: TRBJ1-5; d_call: -; v_call: TRBV11-2; clone_size: few; cdr3_nt: TGTGCCAGCAGCTCCAATAGCAATCAGCCCCAGCATTTT; cdr3_aa: CASSSNSNQPQHF
j_call: TRBJ2-5; d_call: -; v_call: TRBV6-1; clone_size: -; cdr3_nt: TGTGCCAGCACCGCAAGAGACCGTGGGGAGGAGACCCAGTACTTC; cdr3_aa: CASTARDRGEETQYF
j_call: TRBJ2-3; d_call: -; v_call: TRBV12-5; clone_size: -; cdr3_nt: TGTGCTAGTGGAAACGGTCAGGGTCAGGCAGATACGCAGTATTTT; cdr3_aa: CASGNGQGQADTQYF
j_call: TRBJ1-5; d_call: -; v_call: TRBV28; clone_size: -; cdr3_nt: TGTGCCAGCAGTTTATCTCCCCGGACAGGCAATCAGCCCCAGCATTTT; cdr3_aa: CASSLSPRTGNQPQHF
j_call: TRBJ1-1; d_call: -; v_call: TRBV7-3; clone_size: few; cdr3_nt: TGTGCCAGCAGCTTGATCTTCAGCCCCCTTCAGCAGGCGAACACTGAAGCTTTCTTT; cdr3_aa: CASSLIFSPLQQANTEAFF
j_call: TRBJ1-1; d_call: -; v_call: TRBV19; clone_size: -; cdr3_nt: TGTGCCAGTAGCCCCTGGGACACAAGGAACACTGAAGCTTTCTTT; cdr3_aa: CASSPWDTRNTEAFF
j_call: TRBJ1-5; d_call: -; v_call: TRBV28; clone_size: -; cdr3_nt: TGTGCCAGCAGTTTTTTGGGGGGGCGGGCGCAGCCCCAGCATTTT; cdr3_aa: CASSFLGGRAQPQHF
j_call: TRBJ1-5; d_call: -; v_call: TRBV27; clone_size: -; cdr3_nt: TGTGCCAGCAGTTCAGGGGAGGGGCAGGGGTTCGGCAATCAGCCCCAGCATTTT; cdr3_aa: CASSSGEGQGFGNQPQHF
j_call: TRBJ1-6; d_call: -; v_call: TRBV5-1; clone_size: -; cdr3_nt: TGCGCCAGCAGCTTGGTTCAGCTAGATAATTCACCCCTCCACTTT; cdr3_aa: CASSLVQLDNSPLHF
j_call: TRBJ1-1; d_call: -; v_call: TRBV5-4; clone_size: -; cdr3_nt: TGTGCCAGCAGCTCCCGTGGGACAATCTCTGAAGCTTTCTTT; cdr3_aa: CASSSRGTISEAFF
j_call: TRBJ2-7; d_call: TRBD1; v_call: TRBV27; clone_size: once; cdr3_nt: TGTGCCAGCAGTCGCGACAGGGTCGCCGAGCAGTACTTC; cdr3_aa: CASSRDRVAEQYF
j_call: TRBJ1-2; d_call: -; v_call: TRBV27; clone_size: -; cdr3_nt: TGTGCCAGCAGTTTATCGGGGGGGCTGGGCCATGGCTACACCTTC; cdr3_aa: CASSLSGGLGHGYTF
j_call: TRBJ2-1; d_call: TRBD2; v_call: TRBV2; clone_size: -; cdr3_nt: TGTGCCAGCAGTGAACAGAGCGGGGGTTACAATGAGCAGTTCTTC; cdr3_aa: CASSEQSGGYNEQFF
j_call: TRBJ1-4; d_call: -; v_call: TRBV6-4; clone_size: -; cdr3_nt: TGTGCCAGCAGTGTTGAAGGCGGTGAAAAACTGTTTTTT; cdr3_aa: CASSVEGGEKLFF
j_call: TRBJ1-1; d_call: -; v_call: TRBV6-5; clone_size: -; cdr3_nt: TGTGCCAGCAGCCCGACAGGCCCTGAAGCTTTCTTT; cdr3_aa: CASSPTGPEAFF
j_call: TRBJ2-2; d_call: -; v_call: TRBV7-9; clone_size: -; cdr3_nt: TGTTCCAGCAGCTATAGCGGGGAGCTGTTTTTT; cdr3_aa: CSSSYSGELFF
j_call: TRBJ1-1; d_call: -; v_call: TRBV30; clone_size: once; cdr3_nt: TGTGCCTGGAGGCGGCCTATGGCAGGGAAGAACACTGAAGCTTTCTTT; cdr3_aa: CAWRRPMAGKNTEAFF
j_call: TRBJ2-7; d_call: TRBD1; v_call: TRBV4-3; clone_size: -; cdr3_nt: TGCGCCAGCAGCCTCCTATACGGGACAGGGGACTCCTACGAGCAGTACTTC; cdr3_aa: CASSLLYGTGDSYEQYF
j_call: TRBJ2-1; d_call: -; v_call: TRBV6-5; clone_size: -; cdr3_nt: TGTGCCAGCAGCCCTTCGGTAGCGAATGAGCAGTTCTTC; cdr3_aa: CASSPSVANEQFF
j_call: TRBJ1-2; d_call: -; v_call: TRBV9; clone_size: -; cdr3_nt: TGTGCCAGCAGCGATGGGGCAGGGCCGAGAAACTATGGCTACACCTTC; cdr3_aa: CASSDGAGPRNYGYTF
j_call: TRBJ2-1; d_call: -; v_call: TRBV7-9; clone_size: -; cdr3_nt: TGTGCCAGCAGCTTGGTAGCGTACAATGAGCAGTTCTTC; cdr3_aa: CASSLVAYNEQFF
j_call: TRBJ2-1; d_call: TRBD2; v_call: TRBV9; clone_size: -; cdr3_nt: TGTGCCAGCAGCGCCCGGACTAGCGGGGGCAATGAGCAGTTCTTC; cdr3_aa: CASSARTSGGNEQFF
j_call: TRBJ1-1; d_call: -; v_call: TRBV28; clone_size: -; cdr3_nt: TGTGCCAGCATTCGATATACAAGTCTTGAAGCTTTCTTT; cdr3_aa: CASIRYTSLEAFF
j_call: TRBJ2-5; d_call: -; v_call: TRBV7-2; clone_size: -; cdr3_nt: TGTGCCAGCAGCTCCTCCCGGGACCAAGAGACCCAGTACTTC; cdr3_aa: CASSSSRDQETQYF
j_call: TRBJ2-2; d_call: TRBD2; v_call: TRBV5-6; clone_size: -; cdr3_nt: TGTGCCAGCAGCCTGGCCGGGACTAGCCTTACCGGGGAGCTGTTTTTT; cdr3_aa: CASSLAGTSLTGELFF
j_call: TRBJ1-1; d_call: TRBD1; v_call: TRBV7-2; clone_size: -; cdr3_nt: TGTGCCAGCAGCTTAGATCCAGGGGGTTTTGGTTTCTTT; cdr3_aa: CASSLDPGGFGFF
j_call: TRBJ1-2; d_call: TRBD1; v_call: TRBV4-3; clone_size: few; cdr3_nt: TGCGCCAGCAGCCAAGATCCAGGACAGGGGAACTATGGCTACACCTTC; cdr3_aa: CASSQDPGQGNYGYTF
j_call: TRBJ1-6; d_call: -; v_call: TRBV28; clone_size: -; cdr3_nt: TGTGCCAGCGGTGGGAGCTCCTATAATTCACCCCTCCACTTT; cdr3_aa: CASGGSSYNSPLHF
j_call: TRBJ2-7; d_call: -; v_call: TRBV5-1; clone_size: -; cdr3_nt: TGCGCCAGCAGCTTGGGGGGACAATCTGGCGAGCAGTACTTC; cdr3_aa: CASSLGGQSGEQYF
j_call: TRBJ2-7; d_call: TRBD2; v_call: TRBV5-6; clone_size: -; cdr3_nt: TGTGCCAGCAGCTTGGTCGTCGCGGGGGGCTCCTACGAGCAGTACTTC; cdr3_aa: CASSLVVAGGSYEQYF
j_call: TRBJ1-1; d_call: -; v_call: TRBV5-8; clone_size: few; cdr3_nt: TGTGCCAGCAGCCCTCTGCGGGGGAGCACTGAAGCTTTCTTT; cdr3_aa: CASSPLRGSTEAFF
j_call: TRBJ1-5; d_call: TRBD1; v_call: TRBV19; clone_size: -; cdr3_nt: TGTGCCAGTAGTATCCACCCCAGGGGGGATCAGCCCCAGCATTTT; cdr3_aa: CASSIHPRGDQPQHF
j_call: TRBJ1-1; d_call: -; v_call: TRBV10-3; clone_size: -; cdr3_nt: TGTGCCATCAGTGAGTCAGGGGGAGACACTGAAGCTTTCTTT; cdr3_aa: CAISESGGDTEAFF
j_call: TRBJ2-5; d_call: -; v_call: TRBV9; clone_size: -; cdr3_nt: TGTGCCAGCAGCGTAGGGTCTCGTAGCCAAGAGACCCAGTACTTC; cdr3_aa: CASSVGSRSQETQYF
j_call: TRBJ2-5; d_call: -; v_call: TRBV5-6; clone_size: -; cdr3_nt: TGTGCCAGCAGCTTCAATTGGCAGGGAACGGAGACCCAGTACTTC; cdr3_aa: CASSFNWQGTETQYF
j_call: TRBJ2-3; d_call: -; v_call: TRBV5-1; clone_size: -; cdr3_nt: TGCGCCAGCAGCGGAGCAGATACGCAGTATTTT; cdr3_aa: CASSGADTQYF
j_call: TRBJ2-5; d_call: -; v_call: TRBV20-1; clone_size: -; cdr3_nt: TGCAGCGGTCTTCAAGAGACCCAGTACTTC; cdr3_aa: CSGLQETQYF
j_call: TRBJ1-3; d_call: -; v_call: TRBV9; clone_size: once; cdr3_nt: TGTGCCAGCAGCGTAGGCACAGTCGGAAACACCATATATTTT; cdr3_aa: CASSVGTVGNTIYF